The 5 T cell receptor beta chains reported below all come from one sample, sequenced in a study of shared clonotypes between healthy human individuals. Measured with immunoSEQ multiplex PCR; TCRdb has only the in-frame clones, and not every one. The profile shows a few million clones, roughly 90% of them singletons. Sequenced input: naive CD4+ T cells from PBMCs. Specified subset: CD45RA+ positively selected. These receptors originate from a man aged 18-30 years in good health. Some clones in this sample may be carry-over from other donors' samples.

The chain carries TRBV5-1 and TRBJ2-5; 10 bases align to TRBD1. With 6 bases clipped from V and 3 bases from J, the junction kept 8 bases outside the gene matches. CDR1 is SGHRS and CDR2 is YFSETQ in the germline V gene. The CDR3 is 15 amino acids. The CDR3 nucleotides are TGCGCCAGCACCTGGGGACAGGGGAGAGAAGAGACCCAGTACTTC. Encoded protein: CASTWGQGREETQYF. Full variable domain (rest looked up from reference TRBV5-1 and TRBJ2-5): KAGVTQTPRYLIKTRGQQVTLSCSPISGHRSVSWYQQTPGQGLQFLFEYFSETQRNKGNFPGRFSGRQFSNSRSEMNVSTLELGDSALYLCASTWGQGREETQYFGPGTRLLVL.

This clone was found a few times. The chain combines TRBV2 with TRBJ1-2; D remains ambiguous. Looked up from germline, CDR1 is SNHLY and CDR2 is FYNNEI. V was cut by 6 bases and J by 8 bases, with 19 bases left in between. The CDR3 runs to 14 residues. The CDR3 DNA follows: TGTGCCAGCAGGTTGACGGCTCCTTCGGAAGGCTACACCTTC. Protein product: CASRLTAPSEGYTF.

The chain carries TRBV27 and TRBJ2-4; TRBD1 matches at 10 bases. There are 18 residues in the CDR3. From germline, CDR1 is MNHEY and CDR2 SMNVEV (reference sequence). J was trimmed by 3 bases and V by 2 bases; bases with no gene match: 10. DNA of the CDR3: TGTGCCAGCAGTTTAGGGGACAGGGGATCATTTGGCAAAAACATTCAGTACTTC. Its translation: CASSLGDRGSFGKNIQYF.

This clone was seen only a few times. The chain is built from TRBV6-8 and TRBJ2-1; 14 bases agree with TRBD2. CDR3 length equals 24 residues. The germline V gene encodes CDR1 MNHGY and CDR2 SAAAGT. V shed 5 bases, J shed 4 bases, and the junction held 28 bases outside the gene matches. The CDR3 bases are TGTGCCAGCAGTCGACCCGGTGGCCCCCCCGATCCGGGACTAGCGGGAGAAAATTACAATGAGCAGTTCTTC. Protein product: CASSRPGGPPDPGLAGENYNEQFF.

This chain links TRBV18 with TRBJ2-1, with D maybe TRBD1 (6 bases). Trimming cost V 3 bases and J 6 bases, with 12 bases left between them. The germline gives CDR1 KGHSH, CDR2 LQKENI. The CDR3 runs 14 residues. CDR3 nucleotide sequence: TGTGCCAGCTCACCGGACCGCAGGGGCAATGAGCAGTTCTTC. This gives the protein CASSPDRRGNEQFF.